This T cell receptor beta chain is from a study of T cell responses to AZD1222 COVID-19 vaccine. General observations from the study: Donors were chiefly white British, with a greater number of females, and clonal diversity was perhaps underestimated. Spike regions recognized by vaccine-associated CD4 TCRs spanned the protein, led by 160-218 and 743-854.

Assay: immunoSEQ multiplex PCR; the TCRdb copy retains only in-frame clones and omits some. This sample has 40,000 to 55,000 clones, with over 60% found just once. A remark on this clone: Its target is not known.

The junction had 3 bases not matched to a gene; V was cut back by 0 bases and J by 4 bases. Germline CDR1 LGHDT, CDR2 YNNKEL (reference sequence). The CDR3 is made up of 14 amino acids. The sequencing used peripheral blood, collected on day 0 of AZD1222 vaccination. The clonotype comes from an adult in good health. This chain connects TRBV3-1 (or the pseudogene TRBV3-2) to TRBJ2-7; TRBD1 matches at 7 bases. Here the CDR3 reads CASSQDLRGYEQYF. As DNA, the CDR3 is TGTGCCAGCAGCCAAGACCTCAGGGGGTACGAGCAGTACTTC.